This TCR beta chain appears in the sequencing data of a study of shared clonotypes between healthy human individuals. This clone was seen only once. The antigen is unknown. Naive CD4+ cells were CD45RA-selected; the remaining cells were memory. The run depth of the assay was deep. The protocol was immunoSEQ multiplex PCR, while the TCRdb copy is restricted to in-frame clones and leaves out a portion. The data contain some 2,500,000 clones, around 93% of them seen just once; the ten biggest clones take up 0.37%. Study findings and constraints: Only blood was sampled, and tissue TCR repertoires likely differ from blood ones.

Germline loops: CDR1 SGDLS, CDR2 YYNGEE. The CDR3 runs 13 residues. With V trimmed by 3 bases and J by 7 bases, 3 bases remained unmatched. The sample consisted of naive CD4+ T cells from PBMCs. Subset defined: CD45RA+ positively selected. The chain combines TRBV9 with TRBJ2-2, with 7 bases aligning to TRBD1. This clonotype originated in a man aged 18 to 29 in good health. Some clones in this sample may be carry-over from other donors' samples. The CDR3 loop reads CASSGQGFGELFF. For the CDR3, the DNA is TGTGCCAGCAGCGGACAGGGTTTCGGGGAGCTGTTTTTT.